This TCR beta chain emerged from a study of cytomegalovirus exposure and HLA in healthy donors. Whole-study results and caveats: V- and J-gene trimming of TCR beta was linked (in a later analysis) to a missense DCLRE1C variant.

This CDR3 is built from 19 residues. Germline trimming cut 0 bases from V and 0 bases from J; bases unmatched to any gene: 5. Germline lookup yields CDR1 SGHRS and CDR2 YFSETQ. In the case of this clone: The antigen remains undetermined.

PCR involved 60 Vbeta and 13 Jbeta primers. Profiling relied on immunoSEQ multiplex PCR, and the TCRdb table lists in-frame clones only, not all of them. The data hold 80,000 to 95,000 clones, with around 79% observed a single time. The receptor was derived from a woman between 35 and 50 years old in good health and CMV-seropositive. The sample comprised PBMCs. The chain combines TRBV5-1 with TRBJ2-1; 14 nucleotides align to TRBD2. The CDR3 region has the DNA TGCGCCAGCAGCTTGGTCCGGACTAGCGGGAGGAGCTCCTACAATGAGCAGTTCTTC. Its translation: CASSLVRTSGRSSYNEQFF.